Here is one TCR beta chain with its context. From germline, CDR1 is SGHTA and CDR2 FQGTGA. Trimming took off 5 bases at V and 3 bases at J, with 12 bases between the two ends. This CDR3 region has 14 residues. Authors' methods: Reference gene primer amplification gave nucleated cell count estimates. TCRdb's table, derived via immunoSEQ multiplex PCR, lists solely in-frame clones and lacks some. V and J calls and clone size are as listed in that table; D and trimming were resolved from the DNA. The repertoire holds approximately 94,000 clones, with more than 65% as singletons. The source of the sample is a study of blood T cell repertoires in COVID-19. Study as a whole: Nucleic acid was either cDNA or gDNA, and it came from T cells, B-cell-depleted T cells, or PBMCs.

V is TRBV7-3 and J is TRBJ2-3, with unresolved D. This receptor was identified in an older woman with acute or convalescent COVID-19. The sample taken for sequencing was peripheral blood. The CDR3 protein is CASSPGGATDTQYF. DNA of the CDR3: TGTGCCAGCAGCCCTGGCGGAGCAACAGATACGCAGTATTTT.